A single sample is the source of the 5 T cell receptor beta chains below, sequenced in a study of T cells in Graves' hyperthyroidism and ophthalmopathy. The source material, RNA transcripts, was used to amplify TCR beta CDR3 regions. When the TCR CDR3 underwent first-round RT-PCR, the HTBI primer set was used. MiXCR, applied by TCRdb to the multiplex PCR reads, yields one record per CDR3 protein. The profile covers around 480,000 distinct CDR3 sequences, with about an eighth appearing a single time and roughly 17% taken by the ten largest. Input material: blood. The origin of the receptors is a woman in her late teens or twenties with Graves' hyperthyroidism.

This CDR3 is CASRLESEGEQFF. CDR3 nucleotide sequence: TGTGCCAGCAGATTAGAATCTGAGGGTGAGCAGTTCTTC. The genes are TRBV7-3 and TRBJ2-1; possibly TRBD2 for D (5 bases). Trimming pared 6 bases from V and 9 bases from J, leaving 15 bases between. CDR3 length: 13 residues. Germline CDR1 and CDR2: SGHTA and FQGTGA. Variable domain in full (rest from reference TRBV7-3 and TRBJ2-1): GAGVSQTPSNKVTEKGKYVELRCDPISGHTALYWYRQSLGQGPEFLIYFQGTGAADDSGLPNDRFFAVRPEGSVSTLKIQRTERGDSAVYLCASRLESEGEQFFGPGTRLTVL.

This clonotype was detected a few times. It may be a read error: a sequence one base away is much more abundant. The chain recombines TRBV3-1 with TRBJ1-2; possibly TRBD1 for D (5 bases). The V and J ends lost 5 bases and 7 bases respectively, with 26 bases between them. Germline values: CDR1 LGHDT, CDR2 YNNKEL (reference sequence). There are 17 residues in the CDR3. The DNA for the CDR3 is TGTGCCAGCAGCTTCCAATCTACCGGGACTCGTGGCTGTGGCTACACCTTC. This translates into CASSFQSTGTRGCGYTF.

Only a few counts were recorded for this clonotype. The chain links TRBV19 to TRBJ2-1, with a weak D call TRBD2 (7 bases). The CDR3 totals 15 residues. V dropped 7 bases and J dropped 7 bases, with 20 bases sitting between them. Germline V gene lookup returns CDR1 LNHDA and CDR2 SQIVND (reference sequence). DNA of the CDR3: TGTGCCAGTAACCCTTTGGCGGGGGCAGGGAATGAGCAGTTCTTC. Amino acid sequence: CASNPLAGAGNEQFF.

The V gene is TRBV5-5, the J gene TRBJ2-3; perhaps D is TRBD1 or TRBD2 (5 bases each). The CDR3 has 16 residues. Germline assignment: CDR1 SGHKS and CDR2 YYEKEE (reference sequence). Trimming took 5 bases from V and 0 from J, leaving 16 bases between them. The CDR3 DNA sequence: TGTGCCAGCAGGACCATAGGGACCTCCAGCACAGATACGCAGTATTTT. It codes for CASRTIGTSSTDTQYF.

This clonotype was seen at least ten times. The chain uses TRBV7-9 and TRBJ1-2; D is unresolved. V shed 0 bases and J shed 2 bases, with 7 bases lying between them. This CDR3 spans 14 amino acids. CDR1 and CDR2 (germline): SEHNR, FQNEAQ (reference sequence). The CDR3 loop is CASSLAVANYGYTF. The CDR3 coding sequence is TGTGCCAGCAGCTTAGCGGTGGCGAACTATGGCTACACCTTC.